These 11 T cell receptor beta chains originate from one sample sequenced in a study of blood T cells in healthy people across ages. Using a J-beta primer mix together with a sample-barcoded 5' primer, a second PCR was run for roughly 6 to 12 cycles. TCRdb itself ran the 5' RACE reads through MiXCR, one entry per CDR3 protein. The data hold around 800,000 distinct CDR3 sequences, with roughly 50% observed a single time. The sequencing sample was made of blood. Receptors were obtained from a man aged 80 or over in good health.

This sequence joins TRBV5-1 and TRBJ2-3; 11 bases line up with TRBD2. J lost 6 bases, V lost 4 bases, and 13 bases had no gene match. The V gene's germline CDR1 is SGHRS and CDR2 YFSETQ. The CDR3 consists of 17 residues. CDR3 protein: CASSRPRLAGSTDTQYF. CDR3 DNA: TGCGCCAGCAGCCGCCCCCGACTAGCGGGAAGTACCGATACGCAGTATTTT.

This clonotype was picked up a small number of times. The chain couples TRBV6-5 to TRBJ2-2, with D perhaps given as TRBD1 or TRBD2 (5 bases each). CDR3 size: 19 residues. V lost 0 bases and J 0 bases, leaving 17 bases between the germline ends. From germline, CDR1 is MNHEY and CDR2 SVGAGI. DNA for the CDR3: TGTGCCAGCAGTTACTCGGCGGGTCTCGGGGCCGCGAACACCGGGGAGCTGTTTTTT. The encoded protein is CASSYSAGLGAANTGELFF.

DNA for the CDR3: TGTGCCAGCAGCTTAATGGCAGGGGGCGCATGGAGCACTGAAGCTTTCTTT. It codes for CASSLMAGGAWSTEAFF. The chain has TRBV7-9 and TRBJ1-1; 8 bases agree with TRBD1. This CDR3 is 17 amino acids long. Germline values: CDR1 SEHNR, CDR2 FQNEAQ (reference sequence). The V segment lost 2 bases and the J segment 4 bases; nucleotides outside the gene matches: 12.

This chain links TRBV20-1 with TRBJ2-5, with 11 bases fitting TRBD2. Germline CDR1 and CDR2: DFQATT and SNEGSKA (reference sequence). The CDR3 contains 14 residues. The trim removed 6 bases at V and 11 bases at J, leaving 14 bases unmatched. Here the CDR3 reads CSADLAGGGNEQYF. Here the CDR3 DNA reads TGCAGTGCGGACCTAGCGGGAGGCGGCAATGAGCAGTACTTC.

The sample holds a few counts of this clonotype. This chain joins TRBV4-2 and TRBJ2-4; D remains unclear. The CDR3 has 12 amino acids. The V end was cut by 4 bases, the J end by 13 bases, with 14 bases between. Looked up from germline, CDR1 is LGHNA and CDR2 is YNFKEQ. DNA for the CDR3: TGTGCCAGCAGCCTACGGGCGGAAGAGCAGTACTTC. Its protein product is CASSLRAEEQYF.

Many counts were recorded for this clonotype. The CDR3 loop reads CSVEDRARGLGYGYTF. The DNA for the CDR3 is TGCAGCGTTGAAGACAGGGCCAGGGGGCTTGGCTATGGCTACACCTTC. The chain couples TRBV29-1 to TRBJ1-2, with 8 nucleotides matching TRBD1. CDR1 and CDR2 (germline): SQVTM, ANQGSEA. J gave up 4 bases and V 0 bases, and 10 bases lay outside the gene matches. The CDR3 spans 16 residues.

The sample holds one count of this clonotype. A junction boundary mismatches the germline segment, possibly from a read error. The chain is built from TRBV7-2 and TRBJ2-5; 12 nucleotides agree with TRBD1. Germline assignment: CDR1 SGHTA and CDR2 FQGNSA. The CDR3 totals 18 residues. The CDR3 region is CVSSFLPGQGALEETQYF. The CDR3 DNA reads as TGTGTCAGCAGCTTCTTACCGGGACAGGGGGCTCTAGAAGAGACCCAGTACTTC.

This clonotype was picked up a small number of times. The CDR3 reads CASSLGPFRDTIYNEQFF. The CDR3, as DNA: TGCGCCAGCAGCCTCGGGCCGTTTCGGGACACCATCTACAATGAGCAGTTCTTC. The chain employs TRBV5-1 and TRBJ2-1, with D possibly matching TRBD1 (6 bases). The germline V gene has CDR1 SGHRS and CDR2 YFSETQ. V lost 4 bases and J 3 bases, leaving 23 bases between the germline ends. The CDR3 spans 18 residues.

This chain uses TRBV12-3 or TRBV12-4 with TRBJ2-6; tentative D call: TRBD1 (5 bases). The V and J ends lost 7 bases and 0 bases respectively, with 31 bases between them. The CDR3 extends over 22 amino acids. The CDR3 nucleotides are TGTGCCAGCATTTGGATTCCCCCAGCAGGACACATAGAACTCTCTGGGGCCAACGTCCTGACTTTC. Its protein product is CASIWIPPAGHIELSGANVLTF.

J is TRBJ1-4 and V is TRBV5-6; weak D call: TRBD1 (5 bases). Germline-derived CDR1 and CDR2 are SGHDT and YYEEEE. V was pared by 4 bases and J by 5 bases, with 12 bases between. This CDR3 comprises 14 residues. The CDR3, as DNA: TGTGCCAGCAGCCGGGGGGGACCGAATGAAAAACTGTTTTTT. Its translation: CASSRGGPNEKLFF.

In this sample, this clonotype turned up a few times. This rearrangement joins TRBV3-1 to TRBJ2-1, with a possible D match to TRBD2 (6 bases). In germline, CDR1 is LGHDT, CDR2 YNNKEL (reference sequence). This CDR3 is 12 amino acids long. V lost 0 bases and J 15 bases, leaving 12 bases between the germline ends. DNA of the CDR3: TGTGCCAGCAGCCAAGAGCAAACTAGCCTGTTCTTC. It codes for CASSQEQTSLFF.